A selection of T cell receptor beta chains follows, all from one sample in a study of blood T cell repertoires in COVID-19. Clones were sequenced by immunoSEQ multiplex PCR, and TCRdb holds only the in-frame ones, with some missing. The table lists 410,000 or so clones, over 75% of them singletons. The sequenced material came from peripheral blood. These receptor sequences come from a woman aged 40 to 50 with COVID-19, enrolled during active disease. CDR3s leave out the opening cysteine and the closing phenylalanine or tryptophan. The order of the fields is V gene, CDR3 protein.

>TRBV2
ASRQGTNEKLF
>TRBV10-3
AISGTGRSGANVLT
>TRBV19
ASSDSTGQLSNQPQH
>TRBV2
ASRESGTGRGTEAF
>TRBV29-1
SVEVSSGNTIY
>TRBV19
ATRSPGTGGYQPQH
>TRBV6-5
ATPGPQAKNIQY
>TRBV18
ASSLGTSGSYEQY
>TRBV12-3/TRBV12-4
AEGARGTEAF
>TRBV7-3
ASSFGGGDTGELF
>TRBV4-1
ASSQETGRANEKLF
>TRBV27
ASGTGGIYTEAF
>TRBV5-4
ASSLPDRYEQY
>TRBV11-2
ASSLYGGVISYEQY
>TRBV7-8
ASSIWDRGDQPQH
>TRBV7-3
ASSSPRGPGELF
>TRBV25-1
ASSESGDNYGYT
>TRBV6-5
ASSSRQGGNYGYT
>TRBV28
ASSLSTGGGLYNEQF
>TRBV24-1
ATSDPDRELSRIGELF
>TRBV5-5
ASSLGGSQETQY
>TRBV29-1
SVESMGDSRDEQY
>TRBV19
ASTPTREVGGYT
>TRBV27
ASSGGDQETQY
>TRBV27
ASSYQGDSNQPQH
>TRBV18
ASSPPRLAGPLHTDTQY
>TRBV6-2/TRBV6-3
ASSYRQGNTEAF
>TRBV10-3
AIRAGTSELF
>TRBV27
ANKPHMDRVGLWQPQH
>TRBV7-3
ASSYAAGDTEAF
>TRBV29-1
SVVLAGGTDTQY